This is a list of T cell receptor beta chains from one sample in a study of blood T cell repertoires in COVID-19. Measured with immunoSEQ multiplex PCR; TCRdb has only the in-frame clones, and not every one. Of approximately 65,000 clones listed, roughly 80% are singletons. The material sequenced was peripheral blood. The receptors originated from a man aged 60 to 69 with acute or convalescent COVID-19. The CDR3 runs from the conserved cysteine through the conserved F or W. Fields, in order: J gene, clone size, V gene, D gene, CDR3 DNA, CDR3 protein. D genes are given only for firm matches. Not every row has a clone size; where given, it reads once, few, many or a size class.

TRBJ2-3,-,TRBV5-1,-,TGCGCCAGCAGCTTGCGGGAGACAGATACGCAGTATTTT,CASSLRETDTQYF
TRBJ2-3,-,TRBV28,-,TGTGCCAGCAGTTTTCCCTCACCCGGGACTAGCACAGATACGCAGTATTTT,CASSFPSPGTSTDTQYF
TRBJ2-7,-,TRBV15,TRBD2,TGTGCCACCAGCAGAGTGAGCGGGAGGTCCCACGAGCAGTACTTC,CATSRVSGRSHEQYF
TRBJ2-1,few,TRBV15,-,TGTGCCACCAGCAGAGATAGGGGCTACAATGAGCAGTTCTTC,CATSRDRGYNEQFF
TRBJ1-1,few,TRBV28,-,TGTGCCAGCACACCACTAGCCGAAACTACTAACACTGAAGCTTTCTTT,CASTPLAETTNTEAFF
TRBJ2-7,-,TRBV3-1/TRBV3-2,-,TGTGCCAGCAGCCCTCGACCCTCTAGCTCATCATACGAGCAGTACTTC,CASSPRPSSSSYEQYF
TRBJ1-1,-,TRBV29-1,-,TGCAGCGTTGGCCCCACAGGTTTCACTGAAGCTTTCTTT,CSVGPTGFTEAFF
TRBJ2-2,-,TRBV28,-,TGTGCCAGCAGTTTACACCTTGAATGGGCAGGGGAGCAGAACACCGGGGAGCTGTTTTTT,CASSLHLEWAGEQNTGELFF
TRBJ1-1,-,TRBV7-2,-,TGTGCCAGCAGCTTTTCGGGGAACACTGAAGCTTTCTTT,CASSFSGNTEAFF
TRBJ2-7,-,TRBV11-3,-,TGTGCCAGCAGCTTAAATCCGTACGAGCAGTACTTC,CASSLNPYEQYF
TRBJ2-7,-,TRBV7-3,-,TGTGCCAGCAAGCCCGGCAGGCGGGACGAGCAGTACTTC,CASKPGRRDEQYF
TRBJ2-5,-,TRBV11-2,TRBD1,TGTGCCAGCAGCTTAGATCGGGTCAGGGGGCACGAGACCCAGTACTTC,CASSLDRVRGHETQYF
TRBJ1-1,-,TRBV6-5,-,TGTGCCAGCAGAAAACAGGGAGACACTGAAGCTTTCTTT,CASRKQGDTEAFF
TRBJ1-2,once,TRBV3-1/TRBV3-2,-,TGTGCCAGCAGCCAAGGCCAGGGAATCCTTCGCTACACCTTC,CASSQGQGILRYTF
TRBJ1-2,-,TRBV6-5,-,TGTGCCAGCAGGGACAGTCGATCCTATGGCTACACCTTC,CASRDSRSYGYTF
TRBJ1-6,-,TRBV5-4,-,TGTGCCAGCAGCTCCTATTACAGGAGTTATAATTCACCCCTCCACTTT,CASSSYYRSYNSPLHF
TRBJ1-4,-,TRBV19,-,TGTGCCAGTAGTATATTCGGGGGAGTTAATGAAAAACTGTTTTTT,CASSIFGGVNEKLFF
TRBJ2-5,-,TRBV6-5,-,TGTGCCAGCAGTAAACGACAGCAAGAGACCCAGTACTTC,CASSKRQQETQYF
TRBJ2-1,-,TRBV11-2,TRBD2,TGTGCCAGCAGCCCAGGACTAGCGGGAGGAACAAATGAGCAGTTCTTC,CASSPGLAGGTNEQFF
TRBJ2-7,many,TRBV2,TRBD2,TGTGCCAGCTCAGGACTAGCGCGAACCTACGAGCAGTACTTC,CASSGLARTYEQYF
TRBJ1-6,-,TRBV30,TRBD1,TGTGCCTGGACCGCACCTCAGGGGGTCTCGGATTCACCCCTCCACTTT,CAWTAPQGVSDSPLHF
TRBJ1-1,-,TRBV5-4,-,TGTGCCAGCAGCTTGGGTGTTTCAGGCACTGAAGCTTTCTTT,CASSLGVSGTEAFF
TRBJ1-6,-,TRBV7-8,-,TGTGCCAGCAGCTTATTGGACTCTGTATTGACCCTCCACTTT,CASSLLDSVLTLHF
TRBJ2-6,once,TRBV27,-,TGTGCCAGCAGTTCCCGTCCGTCCGGGGCCAACGTCCTGACTTTC,CASSSRPSGANVLTF
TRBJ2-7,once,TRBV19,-,TGTGCCACCATGGCGGGCTACAGTAGAGCCGATGTGGGTGCCTACGAGCAGTACTTC,CATMAGYSRADVGAYEQYF
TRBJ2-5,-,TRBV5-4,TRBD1,TGTGCCAGCAGCTTAGACAGGGGGCGAGAGACCCAGTACTTC,CASSLDRGRETQYF
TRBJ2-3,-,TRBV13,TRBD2,TGTGCCAGCAGCAGGCTAGCGGCAGATACGCAGTATTTT,CASSRLAADTQYF
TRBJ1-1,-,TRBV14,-,TGTGCCAGCAGCCAAGATCGGAGGGGACGCGGGGCTTTCTTT,CASSQDRRGRGAFF
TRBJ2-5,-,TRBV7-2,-,TGTGCCAGCAGCTTATTGAAAGGGGCTCAAGAGACCCAGTACTTC,CASSLLKGAQETQYF
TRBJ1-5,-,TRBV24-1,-,TGTGCCACCAGTGATCTAGGGGGGGACAATCAGCCCCAGCATTTT,CATSDLGGDNQPQHF
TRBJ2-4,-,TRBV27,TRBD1,TGTGCCAGCAGCGCCGGGGACAGACCAAGCATTCAGTACTTC,CASSAGDRPSIQYF
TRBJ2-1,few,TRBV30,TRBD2,TGTGCCTGGAGTGCAACCCTCCGGGAGGGCGAGCAGTTCTTC,CAWSATLREGEQFF
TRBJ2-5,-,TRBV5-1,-,TGCGCCAGCAGCCGCAGTCAAGAGACCCAGTACTTC,CASSRSQETQYF
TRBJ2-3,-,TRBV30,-,TGTGCCTGGAGTGTACAAGTAGGAGGAGATACGCAGTATTTT,CAWSVQVGGDTQYF
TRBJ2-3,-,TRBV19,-,TGTGCCAGTAGTATCAGGGCAGTTACAGATACGCAGTATTTT,CASSIRAVTDTQYF
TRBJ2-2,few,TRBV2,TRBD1,TGTGCCAGCAGCCCGAGGACAGGGAAATTCGCCGGGGAGCTGTTTTTT,CASSPRTGKFAGELFF
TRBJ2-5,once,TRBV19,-,TGTGCCAGTAGTATAGCATGGAGGGAGACCCAGTACTTC,CASSIAWRETQYF
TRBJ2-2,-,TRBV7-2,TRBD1,TGTGCCAGCAGTAACAGGGGGGTGAACACCGGGGAGCTGTTTTTT,CASSNRGVNTGELFF
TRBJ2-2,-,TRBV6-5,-,TGTGCCAGCCTGCCGGGGGTAAACACCGGGGAGCTGTTTTTT,CASLPGVNTGELFF
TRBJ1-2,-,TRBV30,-,TGTGCCTGGATGCCACCCGCGCAGAGGATCTATGGCTACACCTTC,CAWMPPAQRIYGYTF
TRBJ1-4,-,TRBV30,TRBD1,TGTGCCTGGACCATACAGGGGGGAGGTGAAAAACTGTTTTTT,CAWTIQGGGEKLFF
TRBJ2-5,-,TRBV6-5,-,TGTGCCAGCAGTAGAGGGGGGGGCGAGGAGACCCAGTACTTC,CASSRGGGEETQYF
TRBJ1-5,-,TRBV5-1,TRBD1,TGCGCCAGCAGCTGGACAGGAGATCAGCCCCAGCATTTT,CASSWTGDQPQHF
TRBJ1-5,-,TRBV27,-,TGTGCCAGCAGGGCAAGACAGACTAATCAGCCCCAGCATTTT,CASRARQTNQPQHF
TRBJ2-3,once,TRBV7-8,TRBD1,TGTGCCAGCAGCCTCTGGACAGGGGGAACGACAGATACGCAGTATTTT,CASSLWTGGTTDTQYF
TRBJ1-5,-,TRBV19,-,TGTGCCAGTAGTATTGTGGGGGAGGGCAATCAGCCCCAGCATTTT,CASSIVGEGNQPQHF
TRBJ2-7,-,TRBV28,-,TGTGCCAGCAGTTTAGGCAGGGTTTACGAGCAGTACTTC,CASSLGRVYEQYF
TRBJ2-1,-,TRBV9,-,TGTGCCAGCAGCGTAGTTGGGGACACCTACAATGAGCAGTTCTTC,CASSVVGDTYNEQFF
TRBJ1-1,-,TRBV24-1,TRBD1,TGTGCCACCAGTGGAGGTGGGACAGGGGGCTCTCCGGTTGAAGCTTTCTTT,CATSGGGTGGSPVEAFF
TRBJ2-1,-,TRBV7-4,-,TGTGCCAGCAGCGAACCACCCAGGGGCAGGTCTTACTACAATGAGCAGTTCTTC,CASSEPPRGRSYYNEQFF
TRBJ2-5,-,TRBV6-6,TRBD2,TGTGCCAGCAGCTGGGGGGGACAAGAGACCCAGTACTTC,CASSWGGQETQYF
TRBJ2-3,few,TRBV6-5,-,TGTGCCAGCAGTCCACACCAGGTCGGAGATACGCAGTATTTT,CASSPHQVGDTQYF
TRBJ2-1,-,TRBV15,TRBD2,TGTGCCACCAGCCGGACTAGCGGGAGGGTTGGAGTGAATGAGCAGTTCTTC,CATSRTSGRVGVNEQFF
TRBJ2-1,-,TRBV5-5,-,TGTGCCAGCAGCTCGACAGGCCTTACCTACAATGAGCAGTTCTTC,CASSSTGLTYNEQFF
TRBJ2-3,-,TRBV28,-,TGTGCCAGCAGTTTAGACTACACAGATACGCAGTATTTT,CASSLDYTDTQYF
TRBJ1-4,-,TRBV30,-,TGTGCCTGGATTCTCGGGGGGGCGAATGAAAAACTGTTTTTT,CAWILGGANEKLFF
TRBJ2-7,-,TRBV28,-,TGTGCCAGCAGTCCTCCTGGACAGAACTACGAGCAGTACTTC,CASSPPGQNYEQYF
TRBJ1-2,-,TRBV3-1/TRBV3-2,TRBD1,TGTGCCAGCAGCCCCGGGCACGGGACAGGGGGCGACTATGGCTACACCTTC,CASSPGHGTGGDYGYTF